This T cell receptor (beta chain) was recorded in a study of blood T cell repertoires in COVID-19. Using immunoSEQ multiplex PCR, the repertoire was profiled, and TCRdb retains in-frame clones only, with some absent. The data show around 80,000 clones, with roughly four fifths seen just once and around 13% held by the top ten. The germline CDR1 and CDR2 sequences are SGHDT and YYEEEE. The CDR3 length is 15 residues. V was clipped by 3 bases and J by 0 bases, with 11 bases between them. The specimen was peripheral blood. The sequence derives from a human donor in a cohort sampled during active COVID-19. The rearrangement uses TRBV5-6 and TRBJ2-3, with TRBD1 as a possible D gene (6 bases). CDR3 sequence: CASSSPGESTDTQYF. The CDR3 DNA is TGTGCCAGCAGCTCTCCAGGGGAAAGCACAGATACGCAGTATTTT.